The clone carrying this T cell receptor (beta chain) showed up just once. What it recognizes is unknown. The protocol was immunoSEQ multiplex PCR, while the TCRdb copy is restricted to in-frame clones and leaves out a portion. This table has around 110,000 clones, roughly nine tenths appearing once. The record originates from a study of T cell clones after liver transplantation. In the study overall: Samples came from ITN030ST, which attempted immunosuppression withdrawal within 2 years of liver transplantation. Without induction therapy, subjects received standard immunosuppression until 12-24 months post-transplant. Study conclusions and caveats: Rather than being deleted, graft donor-reactive T cells may have moved into the graft. In 5 of 8 subjects, circulating graft-donor-reactive CD4 TCRbeta sequences fell significantly after transplant.

The CDR3 consists of 16 residues. The germline gives CDR1 SGHRS, CDR2 YFSETQ. The V gene end was trimmed by 3 bases and the J gene end by 1 base; junction bases not matched to a gene: 5. The J gene is TRBJ2-2, the V gene TRBV5-1; the match to TRBD1 covers 8 bases. The sequencing here drew on CD4+ T cells from blood, taken 12 months after liver transplant. This TCR was recovered from a human patient who received a liver transplant. The T cells may partly be graft donor cells. The CDR3 region is CASSSGQARNTGELFF. The CDR3 nucleotides read TGCGCCAGCAGCTCGGGACAGGCTAGGAACACCGGGGAGCTGTTTTTT.